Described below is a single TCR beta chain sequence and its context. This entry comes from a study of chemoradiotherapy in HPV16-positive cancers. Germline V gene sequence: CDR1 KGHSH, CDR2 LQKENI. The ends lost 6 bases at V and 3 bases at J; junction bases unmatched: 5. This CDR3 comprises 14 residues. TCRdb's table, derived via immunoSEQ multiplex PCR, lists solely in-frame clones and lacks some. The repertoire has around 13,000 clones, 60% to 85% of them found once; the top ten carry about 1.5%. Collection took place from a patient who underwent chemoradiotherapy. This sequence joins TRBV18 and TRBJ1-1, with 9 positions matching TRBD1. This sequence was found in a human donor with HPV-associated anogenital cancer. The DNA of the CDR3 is TGTGCCAGCTCTGTACAGGGGGCTGACACTGAAGCTTTCTTT. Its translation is CASSVQGADTEAFF.